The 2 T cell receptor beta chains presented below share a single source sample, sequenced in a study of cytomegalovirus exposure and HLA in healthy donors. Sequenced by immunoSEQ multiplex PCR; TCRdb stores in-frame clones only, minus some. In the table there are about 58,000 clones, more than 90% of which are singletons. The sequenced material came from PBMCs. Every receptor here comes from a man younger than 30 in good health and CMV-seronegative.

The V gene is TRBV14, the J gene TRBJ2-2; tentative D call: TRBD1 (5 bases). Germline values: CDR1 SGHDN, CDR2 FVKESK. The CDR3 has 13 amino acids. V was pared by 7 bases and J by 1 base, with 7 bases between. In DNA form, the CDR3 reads TGTGCCAGCACCAGGGTGAACACCGGGGAGCTGTTTTTT. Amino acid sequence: CASTRVNTGELFF.

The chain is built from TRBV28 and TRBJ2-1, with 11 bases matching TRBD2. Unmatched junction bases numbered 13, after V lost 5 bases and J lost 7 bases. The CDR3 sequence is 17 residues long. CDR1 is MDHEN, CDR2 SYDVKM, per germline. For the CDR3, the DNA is TGTGCCAGCAGTCCTCTATTAGCGGGAGGGCCAGGGAATGAGCAGTTCTTC. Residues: CASSPLLAGGPGNEQFF.